The 9 T cell receptor beta chains reported below all come from one sample, sequenced in a study of blood T cell repertoires in COVID-19. Sequencing was performed with immunoSEQ multiplex PCR; in TCRdb, only in-frame clones are kept and a portion is missing. The sample holds around 99,000 clones, 90% seen once. The source material was peripheral blood. These receptor sequences come from a middle-aged man with acute or convalescent COVID-19.

The J gene is TRBJ1-1, the V gene TRBV5-1, with D tentatively TRBD1 (5 bases). Germline CDR1 reads SGHRS; CDR2 reads YFSETQ. The CDR3 sequence is 15 residues long. The V and J ends lost 3 bases and 0 bases respectively, with 12 bases between them. The DNA for the CDR3 is TGCGCCAGCAGCTACTCATCAGGGTTGAACACTGAAGCTTTCTTT. This sequence encodes CASSYSSGLNTEAFF.

The V and J genes are TRBV11-2 and TRBJ1-3; D possibly corresponds to TRBD1 (6 bases). V was clipped by 4 bases and J by 4 bases, with 11 bases between them. From germline, CDR1 is SGHAT and CDR2 FQNNGV. There are 14 residues in the CDR3. This CDR3 reads CASSSGASGNTIYF. The CDR3 DNA reads TGTGCCAGCAGCTCAGGGGCTTCGGGAAACACCATATATTTT.

J is TRBJ1-2 and V is TRBV6-5, with 8 bases that match TRBD1. The CDR3 consists of 14 residues. Germline CDR1 is MNHEY and CDR2 is SVGAGI. V was clipped by 2 bases and J by 5 bases; unmatched bases: 4. CDR3: CASSYGTGHYGYTF. The CDR3 coding sequence is TGTGCCAGCAGTTACGGGACAGGTCATTATGGCTACACCTTC.

This chain joins TRBV2 and TRBJ2-2; 15 bases are shared with TRBD2. V trimming: 7 bases; J trimming: 6 bases; junction bases outside the gene matches: 21. Germline-derived CDR1 and CDR2 are SNHLY and FYNNEI. There are 21 residues in the CDR3. The CDR3 DNA reads TGTGCCAGCAACCCTTTGCCGACGGGGACTAGCGGGAGGTATTACCCCGGGGAGCTGTTTTTT. Residues: CASNPLPTGTSGRYYPGELFF. Variable domain in full (rest from reference TRBV2 and TRBJ2-2): EPEVTQTPSHQVTQMGQEVILRCVPISNHLYFYWYRQILGQKVEFLVSFYNNEISEKSEIFDDQFSVERPDGSNFTLKIRSTKLEDSAMYFCASNPLPTGTSGRYYPGELFFGEGSRLTVL.

CDR3 residues: CASSVEGPGNPSGNTIYF. The DNA of the CDR3 is TGTGCCAGCAGTGTGGAGGGCCCCGGGAATCCCTCTGGAAACACCATATATTTT. V and J are TRBV6-1 and TRBJ1-3; D ambiguous. The CDR3 sequence is 18 residues long. V gave up 4 bases and J gave up 0 bases, with 19 bases separating them. Germline lookup yields CDR1 MNHNS and CDR2 SASEGT.

This chain uses TRBV5-1 with TRBJ2-3; a possible D gene is TRBD2 (5 bases). CDR3 length: 15 residues. Trimming took off 6 bases at V and 5 bases at J, with 19 bases between the two ends. CDR1 is SGHRS, CDR2 YFSETQ, per germline. The CDR3 DNA reads as TGCGCCAGCACCGACCGGGGATCTTCACAAGATACGCAGTATTTT. Translating it yields CASTDRGSSQDTQYF.

V gene TRBV3-1 (or the pseudogene TRBV3-2) combines with J gene TRBJ2-1, with a tentative D call TRBD2 (5 bases). Between the trimmed V and J ends, which lost 0 bases and 7 bases, there was a span of 16 bases. The CDR3 runs 16 residues. In germline, CDR1 is LGHDT, CDR2 YNNKEL (reference sequence). The CDR3 sequence: CASSQEWEFGSNEQFF. In DNA, the CDR3 is TGTGCCAGCAGCCAAGAGTGGGAGTTCGGCAGTAATGAGCAGTTCTTC.

The chain recombines TRBV5-4 with TRBJ2-2, with D perhaps TRBD2 (7 bases). The germline V gene encodes CDR1 SGHNT and CDR2 YYREEE (reference sequence). The CDR3 has 15 amino acids. V lost 2 bases to trimming and J lost 6 bases, with 14 bases between them. CDR3 DNA: TGTGCCAGCAGCTTTGAGAGGGGGAGGGCCGGGGAGCTGTTTTTT. Protein sequence: CASSFERGRAGELFF.

The CDR3 here is CASSIGSSVETQYF. CDR3 DNA sequence: TGTGCCAGTAGTATAGGTTCTAGCGTAGAGACCCAGTACTTC. This chain uses TRBV19 with TRBJ2-5; TRBD2 might be the D (6 bases). Per the germline V gene, CDR1 is LNHDA and CDR2 is SQIVND (reference sequence). Trimming stripped 1 base from V and 4 bases from J, with 10 bases between. The CDR3 runs to 14 residues.